This entry features one T cell receptor beta chain sequence. The antigen remains undetermined. Germline-derived CDR1 and CDR2 are SGHRS and YFSETQ. The CDR3 sequence is 14 residues long. V dropped 3 bases and J dropped 3; count of bases not matched to a gene: 5. This entry is derived from a study of cytomegalovirus exposure and HLA in healthy donors. Overall study findings and caveats: Association of roughly 17,000 TCR beta sequences with HLA alleles was found at 0.05 false discovery rate in a later analysis. In an earlier analysis, productive rearrangement rates for most beta V segments clustered near 87% or 30%. The study found most TCR sequences rare, yet found some public TCRs in many donors.

Amplification used 60 Vbeta primers and 13 Jbeta primers. Method: immunoSEQ multiplex PCR; TCRdb's copy keeps in-frame clones and lacks some. This table holds fewer than 150,000 clones, around four fifths found once. The sequence was collected from a man aged 30 to 39 in good health and CMV-seronegative. Sequenced input: PBMCs. The rearrangement links TRBV5-1 to TRBJ1-2; TRBD1 matches 7 bases. For the CDR3, the DNA is TGCGCCAGCAGCTCTTACAGGGGCGACTATGGCTACACCTTC. It specifies CASSSYRGDYGYTF.